The 31 T cell receptor beta chains given below trace back to one sample, sequenced in a study of blood T cells in healthy people across ages. Together with a sample-barcoded 5' primer, a J-beta primer mix was included in a second PCR lasting about 7 to 12 cycles. TCRdb re-derived calls from the 5' RACE reads in MiXCR, one entry per CDR3 protein. Among hundreds of thousands of distinct CDR3 sequences listed, less than 35% were seen once. Specimen: blood. The receptors derive from a woman aged 80 or over in good health.

This clonotype was detected a few times. The chain combines TRBV2 with TRBJ2-3; 9 nucleotides agree with TRBD2. The trim removed 7 bases at V and 5 bases at J, leaving 7 bases unmatched. Germline values: CDR1 SNHLY, CDR2 FYNNEI. CDR3 length: 14 residues. This CDR3 is CASKGGGAGDTQYF. Here the CDR3 DNA reads TGTGCCAGCAAGGGCGGGGGGGCCGGAGATACGCAGTATTTT.

This clonotype was picked up many times. The genes are TRBV10-3 and TRBJ2-2; 8 bases agree with TRBD2. The CDR3 length is 17 residues. CDR1 is ENHRY and CDR2 is SYGVKD in the germline V gene. With 2 bases clipped from V and 1 base from J, the junction kept 6 bases outside the gene matches. The CDR3: CAISEPSGGENTGELFF. DNA of the CDR3: TGTGCCATCAGTGAGCCGTCGGGGGGGGAGAACACCGGGGAGCTGTTTTTT.

At least ten counts were recorded for this clonotype. V usage is TRBV6-2 or TRBV6-3 and J usage is TRBJ2-1; 12 positions match TRBD1. The CDR3 contains 15 residues. Per germline, CDR1 MNHEY and CDR2 SVGEGT. Trimming removed 5 bases from V and 8 bases from J; junction bases left unmatched: 7. The CDR3 spells CASSNRDRGQYEQFF. CDR3 nucleotides: TGTGCCAGCAGTAACCGGGACAGGGGGCAATATGAGCAGTTCTTC.

The chain combines TRBV4-1 with TRBJ1-2; 8 nucleotides match TRBD1. The V segment lost 2 bases and the J segment 4 bases; nucleotides outside the gene matches: 6. From germline, CDR1 is MGHRA and CDR2 YSYEKL. The length of the CDR3 is 15 residues. The CDR3 nucleotides are TGCGCCAGCAGCCAATACCTAGGGACAGGCTATGGCTACACCTTC. Its translation: CASSQYLGTGYGYTF.

This clonotype appeared many times. The chain is built from TRBV5-1 and TRBJ2-1; 7 bases map to TRBD2. V gave up 3 bases and J gave up 8 bases; unmatched junction bases: 8. Looked up from germline, CDR1 is SGHRS and CDR2 is YFSETQ. This CDR3 spans 14 amino acids. CDR3 DNA: TGCGCCAGCAGCTCACCCGGGGGGATCGATGAGCAGTTCTTC. Amino acids: CASSSPGGIDEQFF. Full variable domain (remainder filled in from reference TRBV5-1 and TRBJ2-1): KAGVTQTPRYLIKTRGQQVTLSCSPISGHRSVSWYQQTPGQGLQFLFEYFSETQRNKGNFPGRFSGRQFSNSRSEMNVSTLELGDSALYLCASSSPGGIDEQFFGPGTRLTVL.

Comment on this clonotype: A much larger clonotype is one base distant, so this may be a read error. The V gene is TRBV6-5, the J gene TRBJ2-3, with 7 bases identical to TRBD1. V lost 6 bases and J lost 6; bases outside the gene matches: 12. The CDR3 has 15 amino acids. Germline CDR1 and CDR2: MNHEY and SVGAGI. The CDR3 nucleotides read TGTGCCAGCAGCCGGAGTCGGGACAGAGGGGATACGCAGTATTTT. Translation: CASSRSRDRGDTQYF.

The table lists this clonotype with a few counts. This chain links TRBV6-1 with TRBJ2-7; 7 bases are shared with TRBD1. Trimming cost V 7 bases and J 2 bases; bases outside gene matches: 5. The germline V gene encodes CDR1 MNHNS and CDR2 SASEGT. This CDR3 is 13 amino acids long. CDR3 amino acids: CASNSGQPYEQYF. CDR3 DNA sequence: TGTGCCAGCAACTCGGGACAGCCCTACGAGCAGTACTTC.

J is TRBJ2-1 and V is TRBV6-1; D might be TRBD1 or TRBD2, each matching 7 bases. CDR1 and CDR2 from the germline V gene are MNHNS and SASEGT. The CDR3 extends over 16 amino acids. Trimming left V 4 bases short and J 1 base short, with 14 bases between. This CDR3 reads CASSGRGGLSYNEQFF. CDR3 nucleotides: TGTGCCAGCAGTGGCAGGGGGGGTTTGTCCTACAATGAGCAGTTCTTC.

The rearrangement links TRBV28 to TRBJ1-5; D is possibly TRBD1 (5 bases). Trimming removed 6 bases at V and 2 bases at J, with 14 bases between. This CDR3 is 15 amino acids long. From germline, CDR1 is MDHEN and CDR2 SYDVKM. The CDR3 protein is CASSRFRGGNQPQHF. The CDR3 DNA follows: TGTGCCAGCAGCAGGTTTAGGGGCGGCAATCAGCCCCAGCATTTT.

This clonotype was counted at least ten times. The V call is TRBV27, the J call TRBJ1-4; D not resolved. Between the trimmed V and J ends, which lost 2 bases and 0 bases, there was a span of 7 bases. This CDR3 region has 15 residues. The germline V gene has CDR1 MNHEY and CDR2 SMNVEV (reference sequence). This chain's CDR3 is CASSLQAATNEKLFF. The CDR3, as DNA: TGTGCCAGCAGTTTACAGGCTGCAACTAATGAAAAACTGTTTTTT.

This clonotype showed up many times. V and J are TRBV3-1 and TRBJ2-5; D is undetermined. Trimming removed 0 bases from V and 4 bases from J, with 0 bases in between. Germline CDR1 reads LGHDT; CDR2 reads YNNKEL (reference sequence). The CDR3 length is 11 residues. The CDR3 region has the DNA TGTGCCAGCAGCCAAGAAGAGACCCAGTACTTC. Encoded protein: CASSQEETQYF.

CDR3 sequence: CSAPSGGGDTQYF. The CDR3, as DNA: TGCAGTGCCCCGAGCGGGGGGGGAGATACGCAGTATTTT. This chain uses TRBV20-1 with TRBJ2-3; TRBD2 agrees at 10 bases. The germline V gene has CDR1 DFQATT and CDR2 SNEGSKA (reference sequence). After removal of 6 bases from V and 5 bases from J, the junction contained 5 bases not matched to a gene. The CDR3 has 13 residues.

This clonotype has a count of ten or more. The chain couples TRBV6-6 to TRBJ1-1, with a tentative D call TRBD1 (5 bases). Per germline, CDR1 MNHNY and CDR2 SVGAGI (reference sequence). The CDR3 runs to 15 residues. V lost 4 bases and J lost 7, with 19 bases in between. CDR3 loop: CASSSSRDSGGEAFF. CDR3 nucleotides: TGTGCCAGCAGTTCGTCCCGGGACTCCGGAGGTGAAGCTTTCTTT.

This clonotype has a handful of counts. V gene TRBV9 combines with J gene TRBJ2-2; 7 positions agree with TRBD2. V trimming: 0 bases; J trimming: 7 bases; junction bases outside the gene matches: 12. The CDR3 runs to 17 residues. The germline V gene has CDR1 SGDLS and CDR2 YYNGEE. The CDR3 spells CASSVGTSGVFGGELFF. The CDR3 DNA reads as TGTGCCAGCAGCGTAGGGACTAGTGGCGTTTTCGGCGGGGAGCTGTTTTTT.

This clonotype came up many times. DNA for the CDR3: TGTGCCAGCACCCGGTCGCGCAGGGGGACGGAAAATGAGCAGTTCTTC. It encodes CASTRSRRGTENEQFF. The genes are TRBV7-9 and TRBJ2-1, with 7 bases that match TRBD1. CDR1 SEHNR and CDR2 FQNEAQ come from the germline V gene (reference sequence). J gave up 7 bases and V 7 bases, and 16 bases lay outside the gene matches. This CDR3 is 16 amino acids long.

The genes are TRBV6-5 and TRBJ2-7; 7 nucleotides line up with TRBD2. The CDR3 has 15 amino acids. The germline V gene has CDR1 MNHEY and CDR2 SVGAGI. The ends lost 5 bases at V and 1 base at J; junction bases unmatched: 8. For the CDR3, the DNA is TGTGCCAGCAGTCCCGCCCTCGGGGGGTCCTACGAGCAGTACTTC. Translating gives CASSPALGGSYEQYF.

This clonotype was recorded a few times. The rearrangement joins TRBV30 to TRBJ1-6; D remains unclear. The CDR3 spans 12 residues. V was cut by 3 bases and J by 7 bases, with 7 bases left in between. From germline, CDR1 is GTSNPN and CDR2 SVGIG (reference sequence). As DNA, the CDR3 is TGTGCCTGGAGGAGAGGAAATTCACCCCTCCACTTT. Translation: CAWRRGNSPLHF.

This clonotype occurred a few times. This may stem from a read error, because a much larger clone lies one nucleotide away. The V and J genes are TRBV15 and TRBJ2-5; D is ambiguous. The V gene lost 0 bases and the J gene lost 8 bases, with 10 bases spanning the gap. CDR1 and CDR2 from the germline V gene are LNHNV and YYDKDF (reference sequence). The CDR3 consists of 13 residues. The CDR3 here is CATSRDPAVTQYF. The CDR3 nucleotides read TGTGCCACCAGCAGAGATCCGGCGGTTACCCAGTACTTC.

This clonotype was recorded at least ten times. The chain couples TRBV6-6 to TRBJ2-7; D might be TRBD1 (6 bases). CDR3 length: 12 residues. Trimming took off 8 bases at V and 3 bases at J, with 11 bases between the two ends. Germline V gene lookup returns CDR1 MNHNY and CDR2 SVGAGI (reference sequence). The CDR3 nucleotides are TGTGCCAGCTCCGGGACACACTACGAGCAGTACTTC. Translation gives CASSGTHYEQYF.

This clonotype was seen many times. DNA for the CDR3: TGTGCCAGCAGCGCAGGGCTGAATTCACCCCTCCACTTT. It codes for CASSAGLNSPLHF. The chain couples TRBV7-9 to TRBJ1-6; maybe TRBD1 (5 bases). The V gene's germline CDR1 is SEHNR and CDR2 FQNEAQ (reference sequence). The CDR3 contains 13 residues. Trimming removed 5 bases at V and 7 bases at J, with 9 bases between.

A remark on this clonotype: A much larger clone differs from this one at a single base, so this may be a read error. The V gene is TRBV14, the J gene TRBJ2-3; 9 bases agree with TRBD1. This CDR3 has 13 amino acids. The germline gives CDR1 SGHDN, CDR2 FVKESK. As DNA, the CDR3 is TGTGCCAGCAGCCGGGACAGGGTAGATATGCAGTATTTT. Its protein is CASSRDRVDMQYF.

This clonotype was found many times. The V call is TRBV12-3 or TRBV12-4, the J call TRBJ1-2; D ambiguous. The CDR3 is made up of 14 amino acids. V was pared by 6 bases and J by 5 bases, with 16 bases between. This chain's CDR3 is CASSPAPWVYGYTF. CDR3 DNA sequence: TGTGCCAGCAGCCCGGCGCCCTGGGTATATGGCTACACCTTC.

The chain links TRBV2 to TRBJ1-2, with a possible D match to TRBD1 (5 bases). From germline, CDR1 is SNHLY and CDR2 FYNNEI. V lost 6 bases to trimming and J lost 6 bases, with 17 bases between them. The CDR3 sequence is 14 residues long. The CDR3 region is CASRVQSQGHGYTF. The CDR3 DNA sequence: TGTGCCAGCAGGGTCCAGTCGCAGGGTCATGGCTACACCTTC. The entire variable domain, with the rest obtained from reference TRBV2 and TRBJ1-2, is as follows: EPEVTQTPSHQVTQMGQEVILRCVPISNHLYFYWYRQILGQKVEFLVSFYNNEISEKSEIFDDQFSVERPDGSNFTLKIRSTKLEDSAMYFCASRVQSQGHGYTFGSGTRLTVV.

The chain uses TRBV11-2 and TRBJ2-5; TRBD2 matches 8 bases. In germline, CDR1 is SGHAT, CDR2 FQNNGV. CDR3 length: 14 amino acids. The trim removed 4 bases at V and 11 bases at J, leaving 12 bases unmatched. CDR3 nucleotide sequence: TGTGCCAGCAGCTCAACCGCGGGGGGAGATGAGCAGTACTTC. Its translation is CASSSTAGGDEQYF.

This clonotype was observed at least ten times. V is TRBV11-2 and J is TRBJ1-1; D is possibly TRBD1 (6 bases). There are 15 residues in the CDR3. V shed 5 bases and J shed 4 bases, with 17 bases lying between them. Germline assignment: CDR1 SGHAT and CDR2 FQNNGV. The CDR3 DNA reads TGTGCCAGCAGCCCAACAGGGCCCCGGGCCACTGAAGCTTTCTTT. Amino acid sequence: CASSPTGPRATEAFF.

To note about this clonotype: This may come from a read error, since a much larger clone is one base off. This sequence joins TRBV6-2 or TRBV6-3 and TRBJ1-2, with 7 bases that match TRBD1. Germline-derived CDR1 and CDR2 are MNHEY and SVGEGT. This CDR3 has 13 residues. V lost 6 bases, J lost 7 bases, and 8 bases stayed unmatched. The CDR3 nucleotides read TGTGCCAGCAGCGACCAGCAGGGGGGTGGCTACACCTTC. Translation gives CASSDQQGGGYTF.

This clonotype has just a few counts. A much larger clone sits a single nucleotide away, making a read error possible. This chain joins TRBV10-3 and TRBJ2-5, with D possibly being TRBD2 (6 bases). Per the germline V gene, CDR1 is ENHRY and CDR2 is SYGVKD. The ends were cut back, 11 bases at V and 11 bases at J, with 27 bases in the middle. The CDR3 has 14 residues. The CDR3 DNA reads as TGTGCCTCCAACCCCCAGGGAGGCTTCAATGAGCAGTACTTC. It specifies CASNPQGGFNEQYF.

Points on this clonotype: A much larger clonotype is one base distant, so this may be a read error. The chain joins TRBV11-2 to TRBJ2-7, with D maybe TRBD2 (5 bases). The CDR3 has 14 amino acids. Germline V gives CDR1 SGHAT, CDR2 FQNNGV. The CDR3 here is CASSLGRGGYGQYF. The CDR3 DNA follows: TGTGCCAGCAGCTTAGGTCGGGGTGGATACGGGCAGTACTTC.

In this sample, this clonotype turned up many times. DNA for the CDR3: TGTGCCAGCAGCAGAGGGGGAGGCTACACCTTC. This translates into CASSRGGGYTF. The chain recombines TRBV27 with TRBJ1-2; D might be TRBD1 (6 bases). V was cut by 6 bases and J by 8 bases, with 10 bases left in between. The CDR3 is 11 amino acids. The germline gives CDR1 MNHEY, CDR2 SMNVEV (reference sequence).

The chain combines TRBV3-1 with TRBJ2-5; no reliable D call. V lost 4 bases to trimming and J lost 5 bases, with 11 bases between them. The CDR3 covers 13 residues. Germline assignment: CDR1 LGHDT and CDR2 YNNKEL (reference sequence). The CDR3 DNA sequence: TGTGCCAGCAGCCTTCGGTCTACCGAGACCCAGTACTTC. It translates to CASSLRSTETQYF.

Comment on this clonotype: A read error may be the cause here, since a much bigger clone is one base away. In this CDR3 the conserved last residue, phenylalanine or tryptophan, is missing, so a read error is likely. The V call is TRBV6-2 or TRBV6-3, the J call TRBJ2-1, with D perhaps TRBD1 (6 bases). Germline values: CDR1 MNHEY, CDR2 SVGEGT. The CDR3 loop spans 15 amino acids. V was pared by 6 bases and J by 3 bases, with 15 bases between. The CDR3: CASRAQGRYYNEQFC. Here the CDR3 DNA reads TGTGCCAGCAGGGCACAGGGAAGGTACTACAATGAGCAGTTCTGC.